This TCR beta chain was obtained from a study of beta chain features in type 1 diabetes. Overall study results and limits: The VDJ junctions of type 1 diabetes patients carried fewer insertions and more deletions. Highly expressing activated T cells could be over-counted with a cDNA template. People with Type 1 diabetes carried modestly yet significantly shorter TCRB CDR3s in all four CD4+ subsets.

The CDR3 is 14 amino acids. V lost 2 bases and J lost 4, with 12 bases in between. Germline lookup yields CDR1 MGHDK and CDR2 SYGVNS. In the case of this clone: The antigen is unknown.

CD4+ naive, central memory, regulatory and stem cell-like memory cells were sorted via CD45RO/CCR7/CD25/CD127/CD95/CD27. TCRB transcripts that were expressed got sequenced, as all of the isolated RNA had been reverse transcribed. Generated by immunoSEQ multiplex PCR, the TCRdb table keeps only in-frame clones and is missing some. The sample lists 250,000 to 300,000 clones, around 25% occurring once. The sample comprised naive CD4+ T cells from blood. The V gene is TRBV25-1, the J gene TRBJ2-7; D is perhaps TRBD1 (6 bases). This receptor was identified in a woman between 25 and 40 years old with type 1 diabetes. The DNA of the CDR3 is TGTGCCAGCAGTGAAACAGGGTCACGGTACGAGCAGTACTTC. This sequence encodes CASSETGSRYEQYF.